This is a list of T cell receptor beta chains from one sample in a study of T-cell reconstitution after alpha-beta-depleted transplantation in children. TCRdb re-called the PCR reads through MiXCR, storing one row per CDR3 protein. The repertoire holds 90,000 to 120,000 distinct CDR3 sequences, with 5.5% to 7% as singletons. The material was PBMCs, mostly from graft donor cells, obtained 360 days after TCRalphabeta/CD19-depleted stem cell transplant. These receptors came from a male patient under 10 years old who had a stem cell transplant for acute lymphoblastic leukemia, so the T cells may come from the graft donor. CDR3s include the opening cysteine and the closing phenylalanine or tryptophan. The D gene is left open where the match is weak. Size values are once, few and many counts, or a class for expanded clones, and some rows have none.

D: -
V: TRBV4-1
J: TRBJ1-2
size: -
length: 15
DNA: TGCGCCAGCAGCCAACCCTGGGTGGAGATAATCGGCTACACCTTC
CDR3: CASSQPWVEIIGYTF

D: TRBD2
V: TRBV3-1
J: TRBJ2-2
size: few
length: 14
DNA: TGTGCCAGCGCGGAAGCGGGAGGTACCGGGGAGCTGTTTTTT
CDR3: CASAEAGGTGELFF

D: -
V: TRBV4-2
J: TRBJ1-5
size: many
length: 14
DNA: TGTGCCAGCAGCCAAGATTTCCGAAATCAGCCCCAGCATTTT
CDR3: CASSQDFRNQPQHF

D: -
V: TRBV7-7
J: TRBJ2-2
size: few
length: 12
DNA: TGTACTAGCAGCTCGGGGACCGGGGAGCTGTTTTTT
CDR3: CTSSSGTGELFF

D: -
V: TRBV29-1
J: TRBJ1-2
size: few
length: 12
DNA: TGCAGCGTTCCCCCGGGAGTTGGGGGCTACACCTTC
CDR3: CSVPPGVGGYTF

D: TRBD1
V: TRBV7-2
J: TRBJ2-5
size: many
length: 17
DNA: TGTGCCAGCAGCTTAGTTCCTTTGGGACAGGGAGAAGAGACCCAGTACTTC
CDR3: CASSLVPLGQGEETQYF

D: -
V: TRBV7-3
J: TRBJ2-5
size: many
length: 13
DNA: TGTGCCAGCAGCTCGACAGCGTTTAAGACCCAGTACTTC
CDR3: CASSSTAFKTQYF

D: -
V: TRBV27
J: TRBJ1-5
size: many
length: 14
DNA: TGTGCCAGCAGACCTCAGGGGTGGATTCAGCCCCAGCATTTT
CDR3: CASRPQGWIQPQHF

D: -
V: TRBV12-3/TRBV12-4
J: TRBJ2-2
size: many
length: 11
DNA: TGTGCCACCTTAAGGTGGGGGGAGCTGTTTTTT
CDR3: CATLRWGELFF

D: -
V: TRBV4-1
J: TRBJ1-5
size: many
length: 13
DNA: TGCGCCAGCAGCCAAAGGCTGGGACAGCCCCAGCATTTT
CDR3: CASSQRLGQPQHF

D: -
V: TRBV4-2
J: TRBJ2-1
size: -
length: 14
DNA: TGTGCCAGCAGCCCACTAGGGGCCAGCAATGAGCAGTTCTTC
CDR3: CASSPLGASNEQFF

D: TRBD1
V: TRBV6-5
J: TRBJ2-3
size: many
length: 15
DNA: TGTGCCAGCAGACATGGGACAGGGGGAACAGATACGCAGTATTTT
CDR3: CASRHGTGGTDTQYF

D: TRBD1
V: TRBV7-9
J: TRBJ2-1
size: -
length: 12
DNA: TGTGCCAGCAGCGCCGGACAGGCCAGGCTGTTCTTC
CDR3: CASSAGQARLFF

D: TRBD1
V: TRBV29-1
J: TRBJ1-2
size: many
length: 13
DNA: TGCAGCGCCCCGACAGGGCCCAACTATGGCTACACCTTC
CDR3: CSAPTGPNYGYTF

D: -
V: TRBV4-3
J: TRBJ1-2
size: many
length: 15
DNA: TGCGCCAGCAGCCAAGATTGGGGAGGGAACTATGGCTACACCTTC
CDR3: CASSQDWGGNYGYTF

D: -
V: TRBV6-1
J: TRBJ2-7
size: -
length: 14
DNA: TGTGCCAGCAGTGAAGTAACATGGGACTACGAGCAGTACTTC
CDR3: CASSEVTWDYEQYF

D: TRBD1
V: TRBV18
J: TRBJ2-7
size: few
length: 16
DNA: TGTGCCAGCTCACCACCGGTGGACAGGGTGCCCTACGAGCAGTACTTC
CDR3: CASSPPVDRVPYEQYF

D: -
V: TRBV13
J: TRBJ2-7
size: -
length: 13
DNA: TGTGCCAGCAGGGAACCTCACGCCTACGAGCAGTACTTC
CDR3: CASREPHAYEQYF

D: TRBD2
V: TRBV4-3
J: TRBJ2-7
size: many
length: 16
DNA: TGCGCCAGCAGCCCCTCTAGCGGGGGCACTCCAGACGAGCAGTACTTC
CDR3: CASSPSSGGTPDEQYF

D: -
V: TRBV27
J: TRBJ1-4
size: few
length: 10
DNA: TGTGCCACCCGGAATGAAAAACTGTTTTTT
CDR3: CATRNEKLFF

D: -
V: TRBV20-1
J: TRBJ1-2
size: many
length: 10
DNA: TGCAGTGCTAGAGACTATGGCTACACCTTC
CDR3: CSARDYGYTF

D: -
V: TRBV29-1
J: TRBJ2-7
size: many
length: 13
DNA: TGCAGCGTTGAAAAGACAGCAACCTACGAGCAGTACTTC
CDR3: CSVEKTATYEQYF

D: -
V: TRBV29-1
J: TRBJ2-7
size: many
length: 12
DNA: TGCAGCGTTGCCCTTACAGGGTACGAGCAGTACTTC
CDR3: CSVALTGYEQYF

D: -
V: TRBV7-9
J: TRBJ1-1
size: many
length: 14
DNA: TGTGCCAGCAGACCCCTGGGGATGAACACTGAAGCTTTCTTT
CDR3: CASRPLGMNTEAFF

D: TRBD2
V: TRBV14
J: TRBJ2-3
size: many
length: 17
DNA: TGTGCCAGCAGCCAAGATTTACGGCGGGGGGGCCGAGATACGCAGTATTTT
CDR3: CASSQDLRRGGRDTQYF

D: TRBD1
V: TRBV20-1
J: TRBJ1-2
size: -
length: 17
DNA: TGCAGTGCTAGAGATAATCCAGGGGGCGAGTTTTACTATGGCTACACCTTC
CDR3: CSARDNPGGEFYYGYTF

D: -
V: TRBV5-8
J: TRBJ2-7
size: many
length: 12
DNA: TGTGCCAGCAGCTACGGACCCTTCGAGCAGTACTTC
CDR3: CASSYGPFEQYF

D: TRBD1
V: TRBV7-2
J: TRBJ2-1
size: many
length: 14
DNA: TGTGCCAGCCGACGGGACAGCTCCTACAATGAGCAGTTCTTC
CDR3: CASRRDSSYNEQFF

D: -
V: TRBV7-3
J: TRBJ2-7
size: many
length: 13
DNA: TGTGCCAGCAGCCCGAAGGGACCCTACGAGCAGTACTTC
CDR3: CASSPKGPYEQYF

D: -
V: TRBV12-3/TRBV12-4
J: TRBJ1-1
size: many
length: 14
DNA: TGTGCCAGCAGTCTATTTCAGTCGGCGACTGAAGCTTTCTTT
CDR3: CASSLFQSATEAFF

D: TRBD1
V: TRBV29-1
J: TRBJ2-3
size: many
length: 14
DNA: TGCAGCGTTGAACTCGGGACAGGGGTAGATACGCAGTATTTT
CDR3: CSVELGTGVDTQYF

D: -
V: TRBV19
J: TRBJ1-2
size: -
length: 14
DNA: TGTGCCAGTAGTCCTCTACAGGTAGGAGGTGGCTACACCTTC
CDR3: CASSPLQVGGGYTF

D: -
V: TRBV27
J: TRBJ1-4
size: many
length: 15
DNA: TGTGCCAGCAGTTTAAGCCTCTCAACTAATGAAAAACTGTTTTTT
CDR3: CASSLSLSTNEKLFF

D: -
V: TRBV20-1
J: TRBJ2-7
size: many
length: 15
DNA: TGCAGTGCTACCTACTCCGGGACACCCTCCTACGAGCAGTACTTC
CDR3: CSATYSGTPSYEQYF

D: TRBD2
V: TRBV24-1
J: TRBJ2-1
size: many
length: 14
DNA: TGTGCCACCAGTGAGGGCGGGAGGTCAGACGAGCAGTTCTTC
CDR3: CATSEGGRSDEQFF

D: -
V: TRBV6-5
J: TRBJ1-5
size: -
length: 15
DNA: TGTGCCAGCAGTTACTCAGGGGCGCATAGGCAGCCCCAGCATTTT
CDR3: CASSYSGAHRQPQHF

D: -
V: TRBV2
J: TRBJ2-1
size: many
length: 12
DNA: TGTGCCAGCAGCCAAGACAGAAATGAGCAGTTCTTC
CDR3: CASSQDRNEQFF

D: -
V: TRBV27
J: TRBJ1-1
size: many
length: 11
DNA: TGTGCCAGCAAAAGAGGCACTGAAGCTTTCTTT
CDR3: CASKRGTEAFF

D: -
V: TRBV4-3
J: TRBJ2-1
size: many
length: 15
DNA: TGCGCCAGCAGCCAAGACCCGGGGTCCTTCAATGAGCAGTTCTTC
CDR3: CASSQDPGSFNEQFF

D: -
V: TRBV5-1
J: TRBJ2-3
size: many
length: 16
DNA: TGCGCCAGCAGTTGGAACCCTACAGGGATCACAGATACGCAGTATTTT
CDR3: CASSWNPTGITDTQYF

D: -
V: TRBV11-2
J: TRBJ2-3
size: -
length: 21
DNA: TGTGCCAGCAGCTTAGTAAGGGGACTTCTCTGGTCCCCCCAATACACAGATACGCAGTATTTT
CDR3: CASSLVRGLLWSPQYTDTQYF

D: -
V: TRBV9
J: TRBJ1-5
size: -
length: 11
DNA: TGTGCCAGCAGCTCCAATCAGCCCCAGCATTTT
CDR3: CASSSNQPQHF

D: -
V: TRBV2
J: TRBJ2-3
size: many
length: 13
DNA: TGTGCCAGCAAGGGGGAAGGCACAGATACGCAGTATTTT
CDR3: CASKGEGTDTQYF

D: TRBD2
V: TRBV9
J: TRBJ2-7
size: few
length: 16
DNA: TGTGCCAGCAGCGTAGGGGTGACTAGCGGACGGGACGAGCAGTACTTC
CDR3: CASSVGVTSGRDEQYF

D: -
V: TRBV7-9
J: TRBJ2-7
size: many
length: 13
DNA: TGTGCCAGCAGCTACGACGGGCCCTACGAGCAGTACTTC
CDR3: CASSYDGPYEQYF

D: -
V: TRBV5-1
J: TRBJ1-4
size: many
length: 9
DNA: TGCGCTAAGCCCGAAAAACTGTTTTTT
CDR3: CAKPEKLFF

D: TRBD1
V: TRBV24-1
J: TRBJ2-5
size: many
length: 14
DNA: TGTGCCACCAGTGATTTTGACAGGGGAGAGACCCAGTACTTC
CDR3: CATSDFDRGETQYF

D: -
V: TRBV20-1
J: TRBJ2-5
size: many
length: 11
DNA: TGCAGCCCAGGGGGGGCCCTGACCCAGTACTTC
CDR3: CSPGGALTQYF

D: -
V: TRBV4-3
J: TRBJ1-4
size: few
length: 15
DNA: TGCGCCAGCAGCCAAGATTTCGTGTGGCAGGCGGAACTGTTTTTT
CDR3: CASSQDFVWQAELFF

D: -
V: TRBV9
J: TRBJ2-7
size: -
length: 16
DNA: TGTGCCAGCAGCATGGCAACTCGAAGCCCTTTTTACGAGCAGTACTTC
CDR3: CASSMATRSPFYEQYF

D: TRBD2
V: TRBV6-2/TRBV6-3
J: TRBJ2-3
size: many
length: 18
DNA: TGTGCCAGCAGTTACTCGCGGACTAGCGGGGCCGACACAGATACGCAGTATTTT
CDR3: CASSYSRTSGADTDTQYF

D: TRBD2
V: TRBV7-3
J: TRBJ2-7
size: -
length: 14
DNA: TGTGCCAGCAGCCGCAGCGGGGGGCTAAACGAGCAGTACTTC
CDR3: CASSRSGGLNEQYF

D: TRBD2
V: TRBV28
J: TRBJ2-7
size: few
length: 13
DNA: TGTGCCAGCAGCAGCGGGAGTATTTACGAGCAGTACTTC
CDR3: CASSSGSIYEQYF

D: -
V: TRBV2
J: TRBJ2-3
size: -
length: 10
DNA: TGTGCCAGCAGCGGACTTAACCCCAATTTT
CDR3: CASSGLNPNF

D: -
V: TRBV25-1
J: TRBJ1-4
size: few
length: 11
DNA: TGTGCCAGCGGAGCCGGGGAAAAACTGTTTTTT
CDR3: CASGAGEKLFF